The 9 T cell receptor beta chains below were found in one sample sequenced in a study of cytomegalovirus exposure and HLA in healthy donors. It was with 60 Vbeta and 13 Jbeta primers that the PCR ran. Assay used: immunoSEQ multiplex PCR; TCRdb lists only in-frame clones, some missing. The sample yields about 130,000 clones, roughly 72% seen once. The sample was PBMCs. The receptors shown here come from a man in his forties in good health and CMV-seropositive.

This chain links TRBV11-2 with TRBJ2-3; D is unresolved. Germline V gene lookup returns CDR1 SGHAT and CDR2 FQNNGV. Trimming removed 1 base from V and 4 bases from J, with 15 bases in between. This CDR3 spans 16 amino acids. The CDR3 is CASSLVDSPAPDTQYF. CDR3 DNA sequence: TGTGCCAGCAGCTTAGTAGACTCCCCAGCCCCAGATACGCAGTATTTT. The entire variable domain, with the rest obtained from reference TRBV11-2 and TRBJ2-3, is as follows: EAGVAQSPRYKIIEKRQSVAFWCNPISGHATLYWYQQILGQGPKLLIQFQNNGVVDDSQLPKDRFSAERLKGVDSTLKIQPAKLEDSAVYLCASSLVDSPAPDTQYFGPGTRLTVL.

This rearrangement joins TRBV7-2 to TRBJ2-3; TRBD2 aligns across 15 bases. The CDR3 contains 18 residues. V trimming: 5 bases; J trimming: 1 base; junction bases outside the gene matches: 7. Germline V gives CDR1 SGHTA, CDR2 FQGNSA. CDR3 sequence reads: CASSPRTSGRARTDTQYF. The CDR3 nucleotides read TGTGCCAGCAGCCCTCGGACTAGCGGGAGGGCCCGCACAGATACGCAGTATTTT.

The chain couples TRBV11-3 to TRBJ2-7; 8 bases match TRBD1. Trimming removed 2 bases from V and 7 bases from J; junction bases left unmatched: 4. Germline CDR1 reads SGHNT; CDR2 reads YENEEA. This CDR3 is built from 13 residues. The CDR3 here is CASSLIRQGEQYF. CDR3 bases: TGTGCCAGCAGCTTAATTCGACAGGGGGAGCAGTACTTC.

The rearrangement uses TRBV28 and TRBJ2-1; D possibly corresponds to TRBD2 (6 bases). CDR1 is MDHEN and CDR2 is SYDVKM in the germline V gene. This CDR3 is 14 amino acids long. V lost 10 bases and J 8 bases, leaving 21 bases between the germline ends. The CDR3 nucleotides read TGTGCCACCGTGGCCCTAGCGAGCTGGCATGAGCAGTTCTTC. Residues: CATVALASWHEQFF.

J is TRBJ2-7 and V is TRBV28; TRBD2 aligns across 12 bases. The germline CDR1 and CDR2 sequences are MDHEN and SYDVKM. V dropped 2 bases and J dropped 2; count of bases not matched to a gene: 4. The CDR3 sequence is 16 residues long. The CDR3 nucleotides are TGTGCCAGCAGTTTACCACTAGCGGGAGGCCCCTACGAGCAGTACTTC. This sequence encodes CASSLPLAGGPYEQYF.

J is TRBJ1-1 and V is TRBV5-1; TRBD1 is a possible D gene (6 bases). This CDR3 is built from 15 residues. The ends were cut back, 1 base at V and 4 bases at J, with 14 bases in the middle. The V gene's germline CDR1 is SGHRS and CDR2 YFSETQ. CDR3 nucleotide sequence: TGCGCCAGCAGCTTGACAGGGAAAGATGGCACTGAAGCTTTCTTT. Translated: CASSLTGKDGTEAFF.

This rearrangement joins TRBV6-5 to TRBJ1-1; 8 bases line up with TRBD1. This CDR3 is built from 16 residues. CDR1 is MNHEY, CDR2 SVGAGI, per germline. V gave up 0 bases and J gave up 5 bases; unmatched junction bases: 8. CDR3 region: CASSYSISRGRTEAFF. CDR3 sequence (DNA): TGTGCCAGCAGTTACTCGATATCCAGGGGGCGGACTGAAGCTTTCTTT.

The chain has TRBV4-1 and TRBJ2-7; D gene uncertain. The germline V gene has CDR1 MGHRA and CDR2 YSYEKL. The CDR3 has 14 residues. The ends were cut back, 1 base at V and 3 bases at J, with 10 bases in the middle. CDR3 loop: CASSQGREYYEQYF. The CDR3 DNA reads TGCGCCAGCAGCCAAGGAAGAGAATACTACGAGCAGTACTTC.

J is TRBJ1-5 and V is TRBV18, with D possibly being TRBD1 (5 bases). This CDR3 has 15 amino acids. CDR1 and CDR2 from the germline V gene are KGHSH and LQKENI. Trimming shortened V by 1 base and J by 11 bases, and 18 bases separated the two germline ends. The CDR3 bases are TGTGCCAGCTCACCACTGAGGGGCTCCGGGGGGACCCAGCATTTT. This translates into CASSPLRGSGGTQHF.